Following are 31 T cell receptor beta chains from one sample sequenced in a study of blood T cells in healthy people across ages. A second PCR, run for roughly 7 to 12 cycles, used a sample-barcoded 5' primer plus a J-beta primer mix. TCRdb itself ran the 5' RACE reads through MiXCR, one entry per CDR3 protein. The table has 1.4 million or so distinct CDR3 sequences, approximately 43% seen once. The sequenced material came from blood. These receptors all stem from a woman aged 18-35 years in good health.

Regarding this clonotype: One end of the junction varies from germline; a read error may be responsible. V usage is TRBV10-3 and J usage is TRBJ2-3; D not resolved. CDR1 is ENHRY and CDR2 is SYGVKD in the germline V gene. There are 14 residues in the CDR3. The CDR3 nucleotides read TGTGCCGTCAGTGATCTAGGGCTCACAGATACGCAGTATTTT. This sequence encodes CAVSDLGLTDTQYF.

This chain joins TRBV11-1 and TRBJ1-2; 11 nucleotides match TRBD1. Germline values: CDR1 SGHAT, CDR2 FQDESV (reference sequence). The CDR3 length is 15 residues. Trimming took 8 bases from V and 4 from J; bases not matched to a gene: 9. The CDR3 reads CASGSGTGGSYGYTF. DNA for the CDR3: TGTGCCAGCGGATCCGGGACAGGGGGTTCCTATGGCTACACCTTC.

This clonotype was counted many times. The chain employs TRBV9 and TRBJ2-1; 9 nucleotides align to TRBD1. Germline V gives CDR1 SGDLS, CDR2 YYNGEE. Trimming cost V 4 bases and J 4 bases; bases outside gene matches: 9. CDR3 length: 16 residues. CDR3 bases: TGTGCCAGCAGCAAACCGGGACAGGGAAATTACAATGAGCAGTTCTTC. Protein: CASSKPGQGNYNEQFF. Complete variable domain (other parts from reference TRBV9 and TRBJ2-1): DSGVTQTPKHLITATGQRVTLRCSPRSGDLSVYWYQQSLDQGLQFLIQYYNGEERAKGNILERFSAQQFPDLHSELNLSSLELGDSALYFCASSKPGQGNYNEQFFGPGTRLTVL.

CDR3 residues: CASSYREHTFSYNEQFF. CDR3 nucleotides: TGTGCCAGCAGCTACCGGGAACACACTTTCTCCTACAATGAGCAGTTCTTC. This chain joins TRBV7-2 and TRBJ2-1, with D possibly matching TRBD2 (5 bases). The CDR3 loop spans 17 amino acids. V shed 4 bases and J shed 0 bases, with 16 bases lying between them. Germline values: CDR1 SGHTA, CDR2 FQGNSA.

This clonotype was seen only a few times. The chain joins TRBV25-1 to TRBJ1-2, with D perhaps matching TRBD1 (5 bases). V was cut by 3 bases and J by 8 bases, with 13 bases left in between. There are 13 residues in the CDR3. From germline, CDR1 is MGHDK and CDR2 SYGVNS. CDR3 loop: CASSEEGALGYTF. The CDR3, as DNA: TGTGCCAGCAGTGAGGAAGGGGCGTTGGGCTACACCTTC.

This clonotype was found a few times. CDR3 amino acids: CATLQEITDTQYF. CDR3 bases: TGTGCCACCCTACAGGAGATCACAGATACGCAGTATTTT. V gene TRBV7-9 combines with J gene TRBJ2-3, with a tentative D call TRBD1 (5 bases). The V gene's germline CDR1 is SEHNR and CDR2 FQNEAQ (reference sequence). Trimming took 10 bases from V and 2 from J, leaving 13 bases between them. The CDR3 runs to 13 residues.

The rearrangement joins TRBV7-2 to TRBJ2-1, with D possibly being TRBD2 (6 bases). Germline V gene lookup returns CDR1 SGHTA and CDR2 FQGNSA. The CDR3 is made up of 13 amino acids. Deletions cut 5 bases from V and 8 bases from J, with 13 bases between. In DNA form, the CDR3 reads TGTGCCAGCAGCCTACGGCGGGGCTATGAGCAGTTCTTC. Translation: CASSLRRGYEQFF.

In this sample, this clonotype turned up a few times. The CDR3 region is CASSQVGLAGQSSYNEQFF. In nucleotides, the CDR3 is TGCGCCAGCAGCCAAGTCGGACTAGCGGGGCAGAGCTCCTACAATGAGCAGTTCTTC. V and J are TRBV4-1 and TRBJ2-1; 12 bases are a match to TRBD2. Germline V gene sequence: CDR1 MGHRA, CDR2 YSYEKL. This CDR3 region has 19 residues. J was trimmed by 0 bases and V by 1 base; bases with no gene match: 7.

The rearrangement links TRBV30 to TRBJ1-1; TRBD1 aligns across 8 bases. This CDR3 is built from 16 residues. J was trimmed by 0 bases and V by 4 bases; bases with no gene match: 10. CDR1 and CDR2 (germline): GTSNPN, SVGIG (reference sequence). The CDR3 DNA follows: TGTGCCTGGACAATAGGACAGGGTTATTTGAACACTGAAGCTTTCTTT. Its translation is CAWTIGQGYLNTEAFF.

The chain recombines TRBV15 with TRBJ2-7, with a tentative D call TRBD2 (6 bases). Trimming cost V 3 bases and J 4 bases, with 22 bases left between them. The CDR3 runs 17 residues. Germline V gives CDR1 LNHNV, CDR2 YYDKDF (reference sequence). CDR3 in DNA: TGTGCCACCAGCAGGGTCATCAGAGTAGCGGAGTCATACGAGCAGTACTTC. It is translated as CATSRVIRVAESYEQYF.

The V and J genes are TRBV2 and TRBJ2-1, with D uncertain. The CDR3 loop spans 14 amino acids. CDR1 is SNHLY, CDR2 FYNNEI, per germline. V dropped 3 bases and J dropped 2 bases, with 8 bases sitting between them. The CDR3 DNA sequence: TGTGCCAGCAGTGACGACGGAGCCTACAATGAGCAGTTCTTC. Amino acid sequence: CASSDDGAYNEQFF.

The gene calls are TRBV3-1 and TRBJ1-4; 9 bases fit TRBD1. Germline CDR1 LGHDT, CDR2 YNNKEL (reference sequence). Trimming cost V 4 bases and J 7 bases; bases outside gene matches: 7. The CDR3 extends over 15 amino acids. The CDR3 bases are TGTGCCAGCAGCCCGACCGGGACAGGGATTGAAAAACTGTTTTTT. Translated, it gives CASSPTGTGIEKLFF.

V and J are TRBV5-1 and TRBJ2-4, with D perhaps matching TRBD1 or TRBD2 (6 bases each). Gene TRBJ2-7 matches the end of the DNA better, so the J call may be wrong. The CDR3 has 14 amino acids. The germline CDR1 and CDR2 sequences are SGHRS and YFSETQ. Written as DNA, the CDR3 is TGCGCCAGCAGCCCGGGGGCCGGGATTTACGAGCAGTACTTC. This sequence encodes CASSPGAGIYEQYF.

This chain uses TRBV28 with TRBJ2-7, with D possibly TRBD1 on 5 matching bases. The CDR3 contains 15 residues. The germline V and J ends were trimmed by 6 bases and 1 base, with 16 bases remaining between them. Germline CDR1 and CDR2: MDHEN and SYDVKM. This CDR3 reads CASRPTDSFSYEQYF. For the CDR3, the DNA is TGTGCCAGCAGACCTACCGACAGTTTTTCCTACGAGCAGTACTTC.

The rearrangement links TRBV5-1 to TRBJ2-2; D is unclear. Germline loops: CDR1 SGHRS, CDR2 YFSETQ. Trimming took 1 base from V and 5 from J, leaving 12 bases between them. This CDR3 comprises 15 residues. The CDR3 sequence is CASSLSTTGTGELFF. The CDR3 DNA is TGCGCCAGCAGCTTGTCAACCACTGGGACCGGGGAGCTGTTTTTT.

This chain joins TRBV3-1 and TRBJ1-6, with unresolved D. The CDR3 extends over 18 amino acids. Trimming cost V 5 bases and J 10 bases, with 27 bases left between them. Germline loops: CDR1 LGHDT, CDR2 YNNKEL (reference sequence). CDR3 in DNA: TGTGCCAGCAGCTGGTTCCAGGATATCGGTAGGAAGAACTCACCCCTCCACTTT. Translating it yields CASSWFQDIGRKNSPLHF.

This clonotype was counted ten times or more. The chain uses TRBV4-3 and TRBJ2-6; TRBD1 is a possible D gene (5 bases). In germline, CDR1 is LGHNA, CDR2 YSLEER. The CDR3 runs 17 residues. V was shortened by 3 bases and J by 0 bases, with 12 bases between the two germline ends. This CDR3 is CASSHRDSHSGANVLTF. DNA for the CDR3: TGCGCCAGCAGCCATCGTGACAGTCACTCTGGGGCCAACGTCCTGACTTTC.

On this clonotype: A much bigger clone sits one base away, suggesting this may be a read error. The gene calls are TRBV11-2 and TRBJ2-3, with a possible D match to TRBD2 (5 bases). Germline values: CDR1 SGHAT, CDR2 FQNNGV. The CDR3 is 16 amino acids. Here the CDR3 DNA reads TGTGCCAGCAGCCAGAGGACTGGAACCAACACAGTTACGCAGTATTTT. As protein: CASSQRTGTNTVTQYF.

The table lists this clonotype with a few counts. The chain carries TRBV7-9 and TRBJ1-2; no firm D call. The CDR3 loop spans 16 amino acids. The germline CDR1 and CDR2 sequences are SEHNR and FQNEAQ (reference sequence). The V end was cut by 0 bases, the J end by 8 bases, with 19 bases between. The CDR3 coding sequence is TGTGCCAGCAGCTTAGCGATAGCCAACGAAAGAGGAGGCTACACCTTC. Protein product: CASSLAIANERGGYTF.

This clonotype was counted only a few times. The chain carries TRBV6-1 and TRBJ1-5; D might be TRBD1 (6 bases). Germline CDR1 MNHNS, CDR2 SASEGT. The CDR3 consists of 14 residues. The V end was cut by 10 bases, the J end by 4 bases, with 17 bases between. The CDR3 loop reads CATQGRDTNQPQHF. The DNA for the CDR3 is TGTGCCACCCAGGGCCGGGACACAAATCAGCCCCAGCATTTT.

The chain has TRBV6-6 and TRBJ1-1; D remains unclear. Trimming pared 0 bases from V and 7 bases from J, leaving 9 bases between. CDR1 and CDR2 (germline): MNHNY, SVGAGI (reference sequence). The length of the CDR3 is 13 residues. The CDR3 nucleotides are TGTGCCAGCAGTTACTCGATGGGCAGTGAAGCTTTCTTT. Translating it yields CASSYSMGSEAFF.

A remark on this clonotype: A read error may account for a junction end that differs from germline. The chain joins TRBV28 to TRBJ1-6, with no clear D. CDR1 MDHEN and CDR2 SYDVKM come from the germline V gene. CDR3 size: 12 residues. CDR3 nucleotides: TGTGCTAGCAGTTTATTTGGGGTGCCCCTCCACTTT. Residues: CASSLFGVPLHF. Supplemented by reference TRBV28 and TRBJ1-6, the full variable domain reads DVKVTQSSRYLVKRTGEKVFLECVQDMDHENMFWYRQDPGLGLRLIYFSYDVKMKEKGDIPEGYSVSREKKERFSLILESASTNQTSMYLCASSLFGVPLHFGNGTRLTVT.

The V call is TRBV20-1, the J call TRBJ1-4, with 7 bases lining up with TRBD1. After removal of 6 bases from V and 8 bases from J, the junction contained 9 bases not matched to a gene. Per the germline V gene, CDR1 is DFQATT and CDR2 is SNEGSKA (reference sequence). CDR3 length equals 13 residues. The CDR3 sequence: CSARTGQGEKLFF. The CDR3 region has the DNA TGCAGTGCGCGGACAGGACAAGGCGAAAAACTGTTTTTT.

The CDR3 protein is CASSHFGLADNEQFF. The CDR3 bases are TGCGCCAGCAGCCACTTCGGACTAGCGGACAATGAGCAGTTCTTC. The chain uses TRBV4-1 and TRBJ2-1; 10 nucleotides match TRBD2. V was pared by 3 bases and J by 5 bases, with 4 bases of the junction left unmatched. Germline loops: CDR1 MGHRA, CDR2 YSYEKL. The CDR3 runs to 15 residues.

The chain joins TRBV14 to TRBJ2-1; TRBD1 matches 9 bases. Germline CDR1 reads SGHDN; CDR2 reads FVKESK. V dropped 2 bases and J dropped 10; count of bases not matched to a gene: 9. The length of the CDR3 is 15 residues. CDR3 bases: TGTGCCAGCAGCCAACCGGGACAGGGATACTACGAGCAGTTCTTC. It is translated as CASSQPGQGYYEQFF.

The chain recombines TRBV7-2 with TRBJ2-5; a possible D gene is TRBD1 (5 bases). The V gene's germline CDR1 is SGHTA and CDR2 FQGNSA. Trimming removed 7 bases from V and 0 bases from J, with 15 bases in between. The length of the CDR3 is 15 residues. DNA for the CDR3: TGTGCCAGCACCCTGAGGCAGGGTAACCAAGAGACCCAGTACTTC. Encoded protein: CASTLRQGNQETQYF.

The chain uses TRBV4-3 and TRBJ1-5; perhaps TRBD1 as D (6 bases). Germline V lookup: CDR1 LGHNA, CDR2 YSLEER. CDR3 length: 17 amino acids. The V end lost 4 bases, the J end lost 0 bases, and 16 bases lay between the germline ends. The CDR3, as DNA: TGCGCCAGCAGCCCCACGCCAGACAGGTATAGCAATCAGCCCCAGCATTTT. The encoded protein is CASSPTPDRYSNQPQHF.

This clonotype was detected a few times. The CDR3 here is CASSPRQGADNSPLHF. CDR3 DNA sequence: TGCGCCAGCAGCCCCCGACAGGGGGCCGATAATTCACCCCTCCACTTT. J is TRBJ1-6 and V is TRBV4-3, with 10 bases identical to TRBD1. The trim removed 4 bases at V and 5 bases at J, leaving 5 bases unmatched. The CDR3 is made up of 16 amino acids. The V gene's germline CDR1 is LGHNA and CDR2 YSLEER.

This clonotype has a handful of counts. The V gene is TRBV4-1, the J gene TRBJ2-1, with 14 bases fitting TRBD2. V shed 6 bases and J 8 bases; nucleotides not matched to a gene: 12. Germline values: CDR1 MGHRA, CDR2 YSYEKL. The CDR3 length is 17 residues. CDR3 sequence: CASSQLPGTSGSYEQFF. CDR3 nucleotide sequence: TGCGCCAGCAGTCAACTTCCCGGGACTAGCGGGAGCTATGAGCAGTTCTTC.

The chain combines TRBV6-5 with TRBJ1-1, with D unresolved. The CDR3 covers 15 residues. The V end was cut by 6 bases, the J end by 4 bases, with 18 bases between. Germline-derived CDR1 and CDR2 are MNHEY and SVGAGI. CDR3 sequence: CASSQLRTRGTEAFF. CDR3 bases: TGTGCCAGCAGCCAACTTCGGACCCGCGGCACTGAAGCTTTCTTT.

V usage is TRBV20-1 and J usage is TRBJ2-5; a weak D match, TRBD1 (6 bases). The CDR3 has 18 amino acids. Trimming removed 0 bases from V and 2 bases from J, with 22 bases in between. Germline V CDR1 and CDR2: DFQATT, SNEGSKA (reference sequence). The CDR3 region has the DNA TGCAGTGCTAGAGACACAGGGATGGGGGATGGGATACAAGAGACCCAGTACTTC. It encodes CSARDTGMGDGIQETQYF.